The T cell receptor (beta chain) described here comes from a study of T cell responses to AZD1222 COVID-19 vaccine. Measured with immunoSEQ multiplex PCR; TCRdb has only the in-frame clones, and not every one. The sample lists over 120,000 clones, 90% to 95% seen once, with around 3.8% in the top ten. CDR1 is KGHDR and CDR2 is SFDVKD in the germline V gene. CDR3 length equals 16 residues. Trimming stripped 4 bases from V and 6 bases from J, with 18 bases between. Study-level findings and limits: Regions 160-218 and 743-854 dominated among vaccine-associated CD4 TCRs spanning spike. Spike-specific TCR breadth and depth went up after people got two AZD1222 doses. Donor demographics were predominantly white British with a female majority; clonal diversity may be underestimated. Nearly half of unique spike-specific TCRs reportedly avoided B.1.351 and B.1.1.7 mutated regions.

In the case of this clone: Its antigen is undetermined.

The receptor comes from an adult in good health. This sample comprised peripheral blood, obtained on day 0 of AZD1222 vaccination. V usage is TRBV24-1 and J usage is TRBJ2-1; possibly TRBD1 for D (7 bases). The CDR3 region has the DNA TGTGCCACCAGTGACCCAGGGGGACTCCGTACCAATGAGCAGTTCTTC. Translated, it gives CATSDPGGLRTNEQFF.